One sample yielded the 2 T cell receptor beta chains listed below, sequenced in a study of CD8+ T cells in alopecia areata. Reverse transcribed after extraction, RNA yielded cDNA as the sequencing template. The data were produced by immunoSEQ multiplex PCR, yet TCRdb's version contains in-frame clones alone and is incomplete. The sample has about 98,000 clones; about 40% are singletons. The sample was CD4+ T cells sorted from blood. These receptors all stem from a human donor with alopecia areata.

The chain recombines TRBV11-2 with TRBJ2-5, with D unresolved. In germline, CDR1 is SGHAT, CDR2 FQNNGV. CDR3 length: 16 residues. Trimming took 0 bases from V and 5 from J, leaving 16 bases between them. CDR3 amino acids: CASSLDRVAGRETQYF. Here the CDR3 DNA reads TGTGCCAGCAGCTTAGATCGAGTCGCCGGCCGGGAGACCCAGTACTTC.

The J gene is TRBJ2-3, the V gene TRBV29-1, with 7 bases that match TRBD2. The CDR3 length is 13 residues. Losses at the gene ends were 4 bases for V and 8 bases for J; bases not matched to a gene: 9. Germline values: CDR1 SQVTM, CDR2 ANQGSEA. CDR3 coding DNA: TGCAGCGTTGTTAGCGGGTCGGTGGCTACGCAGTATTTT. It codes for CSVVSGSVATQYF.